These 20 T cell receptor beta chains were sequenced from one sample in a study of blood T cell repertoires in COVID-19. Sequenced by immunoSEQ multiplex PCR; TCRdb stores in-frame clones only, minus some. The sample consists of fewer than 110,000 clones, roughly nine tenths of them appearing once. Sequences were obtained from peripheral blood. The receptors shown here come from a man aged 35-49 years with active or convalescent COVID-19.

The gene calls are TRBV7-9 and TRBJ1-1; no clear D. The CDR3 spans 13 residues. V lost 2 bases and J 1 base, leaving 5 bases between the germline ends. The germline V gene has CDR1 SEHNR and CDR2 FQNEAQ (reference sequence). This chain's CDR3 is CASSLIENTEAFF. The CDR3 nucleotides are TGTGCCAGCAGCTTAATAGAGAACACTGAAGCTTTCTTT.

This sequence joins TRBV27 and TRBJ1-2; D may be TRBD1 (5 bases). Germline loops: CDR1 MNHEY, CDR2 SMNVEV (reference sequence). V lost 3 bases, J lost 8 bases, and 16 bases lay in between. This CDR3 comprises 14 residues. CDR3 in amino acids: CASSFVHRGQGYTF. The CDR3, as DNA: TGTGCCAGCAGTTTTGTCCACAGAGGACAAGGCTACACCTTC.

V usage is TRBV19 and J usage is TRBJ1-6; TRBD1 might be the D (5 bases). Trimming stripped 7 bases from V and 7 bases from J, with 14 bases between. Germline V gives CDR1 LNHDA, CDR2 SQIVND (reference sequence). The CDR3 runs to 14 residues. DNA of the CDR3: TGTGCCAGTACCACAGGACGGCGCAATTCACCCCTCCACTTT. This translates into CASTTGRRNSPLHF.

The chain has TRBV28 and TRBJ2-7; TRBD1 matches at 9 bases. Germline assignment: CDR1 MDHEN and CDR2 SYDVKM. V was pared by 4 bases and J by 7 bases, with 11 bases of the junction left unmatched. The CDR3 consists of 15 residues. CDR3 sequence (DNA): TGTGCCAGCAGTTCCGCGGGACAGGGTGGCAATGAGCAGTACTTC. It specifies CASSSAGQGGNEQYF. The variable domain in full, with the rest retrieved from reference TRBV28 and TRBJ2-7, is DVKVTQSSRYLVKRTGEKVFLECVQDMDHENMFWYRQDPGLGLRLIYFSYDVKMKEKGDIPEGYSVSREKKERFSLILESASTNQTSMYLCASSSAGQGGNEQYFGPGTRLTVT.

The V and J genes are TRBV30 and TRBJ2-2, with a possible D match to TRBD1 (6 bases). The CDR3 runs 12 residues. The V end was cut by 6 bases, the J end by 7 bases, with 12 bases between. Germline assignment: CDR1 GTSNPN and CDR2 SVGIG (reference sequence). The CDR3 sequence: CACEQGSGELFF. CDR3 DNA sequence: TGTGCCTGTGAACAGGGAAGCGGGGAGCTGTTTTTT. The full variable domain, rest sourced from reference TRBV30 and TRBJ2-2, is SQTIHQWPATLVQPVGSPLSLECTVEGTSNPNLYWYRQAAGRGLQLLFYSVGIGQISSEVPQNLSASRPQDRQFILSSKKLLLSDSGFYLCACEQGSGELFFGEGSRLTVL.

The chain employs TRBV24-1 and TRBJ1-1; D not resolved. This CDR3 comprises 13 residues. Germline assignment: CDR1 KGHDR and CDR2 SFDVKD. V lost 10 bases and J 0 bases, leaving 11 bases between the germline ends. CDR3 bases: TGTGCCACGGTCGACGACATGAACACTGAAGCTTTCTTT. Protein sequence: CATVDDMNTEAFF.

This clone came up a few times. The chain joins TRBV4-1 to TRBJ2-7, with TRBD2 matching over 8 bases. J lost 3 bases, V lost 0 bases, and 7 bases had no gene match. CDR3 length: 16 amino acids. Germline-derived CDR1 and CDR2 are MGHRA and YSYEKL. This chain's CDR3 is CASSQDLERGYYEQYF. CDR3 sequence (DNA): TGCGCCAGCAGCCAAGATTTAGAGCGGGGGTACTACGAGCAGTACTTC.

The V gene is TRBV28, the J gene TRBJ2-1; 11 bases line up with TRBD2. This CDR3 spans 14 amino acids. Trimming at V came to 7 bases and at J to 7 bases, leaving 6 bases not matched to a gene. Germline CDR1 and CDR2: MDHEN and SYDVKM. CDR3 DNA: TGTGCCAGCACGCTAGCGGGAGGACCGAATGAGCAGTTCTTC. Translating gives CASTLAGGPNEQFF.

The chain combines TRBV5-6 with TRBJ1-2, with unresolved D. This CDR3 has 14 amino acids. V was pared by 3 bases and J by 4 bases, with 13 bases between. The germline CDR1 and CDR2 sequences are SGHDT and YYEEEE. CDR3 sequence reads: CASSWEGPGYGYTF. CDR3 bases: TGTGCCAGCAGCTGGGAGGGCCCCGGCTATGGCTACACCTTC.

The V and J genes are TRBV7-3 and TRBJ2-6; maybe TRBD1 (6 bases). CDR1 and CDR2 (germline): SGHTA, FQGTGA. The germline V and J ends were trimmed by 5 bases and 1 base, with 6 bases remaining between them. The CDR3 is made up of 14 amino acids. In DNA form, the CDR3 reads TGTGCCAGCAGCACAGGGTCTGGGGCCAACGTCCTGACTTTC. Protein sequence: CASSTGSGANVLTF. The entire variable domain, with the rest obtained from reference TRBV7-3 and TRBJ2-6, is as follows: GAGVSQTPSNKVTEKGKYVELRCDPISGHTALYWYRQSLGQGPEFLIYFQGTGAADDSGLPNDRFFAVRPEGSVSTLKIQRTERGDSAVYLCASSTGSGANVLTFGAGSRLTVL.

In its sample, this clone was seen many times. Other DNA sequences in the same sample also yield this CDR3. The chain links TRBV18 to TRBJ2-7; 11 bases line up with TRBD2. V gave up 3 bases and J gave up 3 bases; unmatched junction bases: 4. This CDR3 has 15 residues. Germline V gene sequence: CDR1 KGHSH, CDR2 LQKENI. CDR3 nucleotide sequence: TGTGCCAGCTCACCTCCTAGCGGGAGGAACTACGAGCAGTACTTC. Residues: CASSPPSGRNYEQYF.

V is TRBV27 and J is TRBJ1-3; 7 bases align to TRBD1. Germline V CDR1 and CDR2: MNHEY, SMNVEV (reference sequence). V dropped 6 bases and J dropped 2; count of bases not matched to a gene: 4. The CDR3 extends over 14 amino acids. The chain's CDR3 is CASRAGGTGNTIYF. DNA for the CDR3: TGTGCCAGCAGGGCAGGGGGAACTGGAAACACCATATATTTT.

The table lists this clone with a count of one. The gene calls are TRBV5-4 and TRBJ2-5; D remains ambiguous. The CDR3 extends over 13 amino acids. CDR1 is SGHNT and CDR2 is YYREEE in the germline V gene (reference sequence). V was cut by 3 bases and J by 7 bases, with 13 bases left in between. The CDR3 loop is CASSSRSFGTQYF. The DNA of the CDR3 is TGTGCCAGCAGCTCAAGGAGTTTTGGGACCCAGTACTTC. Supplemented by reference TRBV5-4 and TRBJ2-5, the full variable domain reads ETGVTQSPTHLIKTRGQQVTLRCSSQSGHNTVSWYQQALGQGPQFIFQYYREEENGRGNFPPRFSGLQFPNYSSELNVNALELDDSALYLCASSSRSFGTQYFGPGTRLLVL.

The chain is built from TRBV18 and TRBJ2-5; D is perhaps TRBD2 (6 bases). CDR3 length: 15 amino acids. With 2 bases removed from V and 1 base from J, the gap between germline ends came to 11 bases. The germline V gene encodes CDR1 KGHSH and CDR2 LQKENI. The chain's CDR3 is CASSPTGAFQETQYF. CDR3 nucleotides: TGTGCCAGCTCACCAACGGGAGCTTTCCAAGAGACCCAGTACTTC.

This chain uses TRBV5-4 with TRBJ2-7, with a tentative D call TRBD1 (5 bases). Deletions cut 4 bases from V and 2 bases from J, with 13 bases between. The CDR3 is made up of 14 amino acids. The germline CDR1 and CDR2 sequences are SGHNT and YYREEE (reference sequence). The CDR3 protein is CASSPEAGPYEQYF. CDR3 in DNA: TGTGCCAGCAGCCCCGAGGCAGGGCCCTACGAGCAGTACTTC.

This clone was picked up one time. The chain links TRBV18 to TRBJ1-2; TRBD1 agrees at 7 bases. The CDR3 totals 14 residues. The J segment lost 4 bases and the V segment lost 6 bases, leaving 8 bases of the junction unmatched. Germline values: CDR1 KGHSH, CDR2 LQKENI. CDR3 in amino acids: CASSSTGTIYGYTF. The CDR3 DNA reads TGTGCCAGCTCTTCGACAGGGACGATCTATGGCTACACCTTC.

The V and J genes are TRBV19 and TRBJ2-5; TRBD1 agrees at 8 bases. V lost 5 bases to trimming and J lost 5 bases; unmatched junction nucleotides: 4. The CDR3 extends over 13 amino acids. CDR1 is LNHDA, CDR2 SQIVND, per germline (reference sequence). Here the CDR3 reads CASSQGAGETQYF. The CDR3 DNA follows: TGTGCCAGTAGTCAGGGGGCCGGTGAGACCCAGTACTTC.

A few counts support this clone. The chain joins TRBV18 to TRBJ2-7, with 9 bases fitting TRBD2. The CDR3 runs 17 residues. Germline V gives CDR1 KGHSH, CDR2 LQKENI. J was trimmed by 6 bases and V by 2 bases; bases with no gene match: 14. CDR3 sequence reads: CASSPGQVGLAGTEQYF. The CDR3 region has the DNA TGTGCCAGCTCACCAGGGCAGGTCGGGCTAGCGGGAACCGAGCAGTACTTC.

The chain has TRBV7-9 and TRBJ1-1; maybe TRBD1 (6 bases). CDR1 SEHNR and CDR2 FQNEAQ come from the germline V gene (reference sequence). The V and J ends lost 5 bases and 1 base respectively, with 14 bases between them. The CDR3 spans 15 residues. The chain's CDR3 is CASSPWGGPNTEAFF. CDR3 bases: TGTGCCAGCAGCCCCTGGGGGGGCCCGAACACTGAAGCTTTCTTT. Full variable domain (remainder filled in from reference TRBV7-9 and TRBJ1-1): DTGVSQNPRHKITKRGQNVTFRCDPISEHNRLYWYRQTLGQGPEFLTYFQNEAQLEKSRLLSDRFSAERPKGSFSTLEIQRTEQGDSAMYLCASSPWGGPNTEAFFGQGTRLTVV.

The chain combines TRBV5-1 with TRBJ2-7; 7 bases are shared with TRBD1. Per germline, CDR1 SGHRS and CDR2 YFSETQ. After removal of 3 bases from V and 3 bases from J, the junction contained 9 bases not matched to a gene. The CDR3 length is 15 residues. The CDR3 region is CASSSRSGGDYEQYF. CDR3 sequence (DNA): TGCGCCAGCAGCTCCCGCTCAGGGGGAGACTACGAGCAGTACTTC.